This entry lists 22 T cell receptor beta chains sequenced from one sample in a study of blood T cells in healthy people across ages. Alongside a J-beta primer mix, a sample-barcoded 5' primer served in a second PCR lasting about 6 to 12 cycles. TCRdb reprocessed the 5' RACE reads via MiXCR and lists one record per CDR3 protein. The sample lists 600,000 or so distinct CDR3 sequences, roughly 48% occurring once. The sequenced sample was blood. All receptors come from a man at least 80 years old in good health.

The chain employs TRBV6-5 and TRBJ2-6; D not resolved. V was trimmed by 0 bases and J by 2 bases, leaving 11 bases between them. The germline gives CDR1 MNHEY, CDR2 SVGAGI. There are 17 residues in the CDR3. The DNA for the CDR3 is TGTGCCAGCAGTTACTCGGCAGGAACTCCTGGGGCCAACGTCCTGACTTTC. Amino acid sequence: CASSYSAGTPGANVLTF.

The V and J genes are TRBV4-2 and TRBJ2-7; perhaps TRBD1 as D (6 bases). This CDR3 spans 14 amino acids. The ends were cut back, 0 bases at V and 5 bases at J, with 11 bases in the middle. CDR1 LGHNA and CDR2 YNFKEQ come from the germline V gene. The CDR3 is CASSQDWTDNEQYF. The CDR3 DNA sequence: TGTGCCAGCAGCCAAGATTGGACAGACAACGAGCAGTACTTC.

This clonotype came up a few times. This chain uses TRBV29-1 with TRBJ2-2; 7 positions match TRBD1. Trimming took 1 base from V and 4 from J; bases not matched to a gene: 12. Germline CDR1 and CDR2: SQVTM and ANQGSEA. CDR3 size: 17 residues. CDR3 sequence: CSVEAGGTGVVTGELFF. In DNA form, the CDR3 reads TGCAGCGTTGAAGCGGGTGGAACAGGGGTTGTCACCGGGGAGCTGTTTTTT.

The V gene is TRBV6-7, the J gene TRBJ2-4, with 7 nucleotides matching TRBD2. TRBV6-7 is flagged as an ORF with uncertain function. The junction had 17 bases not matched to a gene; V was cut back by 0 bases and J by 0 bases. The CDR3 extends over 21 amino acids. CDR3: CASSYSAQRGPVKSAKNIQYF. The CDR3 nucleotides are TGTGCCAGCAGTTACTCAGCCCAGCGGGGTCCCGTAAAGTCAGCCAAAAACATTCAGTACTTC.

This clonotype was detected a few times. The rearrangement uses TRBV28 and TRBJ2-7; TRBD1 aligns across 9 bases. The V gene end was trimmed by 7 bases and the J gene end by 7 bases; junction bases not matched to a gene: 11. Germline V gives CDR1 MDHEN, CDR2 SYDVKM. The CDR3 has 14 amino acids. The CDR3 nucleotides read TGTGCCAGCACTTGGACAGGGGATCTTGGTGAGCAGTACTTC. This codes for CASTWTGDLGEQYF.

This chain links TRBV4-3 with TRBJ2-4; a possible D gene is TRBD2 (6 bases). The DNA end favors TRBJ2-7, so the J call may be wrong. Germline assignment: CDR1 LGHNA and CDR2 YSLEER. The CDR3 spans 16 residues. Here the CDR3 DNA reads TGCGCCAGCAGCCCAAAGGCCGGGACTTTAACCTACGAGCAGTACTTC. Its translation: CASSPKAGTLTYEQYF.

This chain connects TRBV3-1 to TRBJ2-7, with TRBD1 identical over 8 bases. Per germline, CDR1 LGHDT and CDR2 YNNKEL (reference sequence). The CDR3 has 14 residues. V shed 6 bases and J 1 base; nucleotides not matched to a gene: 5. CDR3 residues: CASSWQGASYEQYF. The CDR3 DNA reads as TGTGCCAGCAGTTGGCAGGGGGCTTCCTACGAGCAGTACTTC.

The J gene is TRBJ2-1, the V gene TRBV5-1; 14 bases map to TRBD2. Germline CDR1 is SGHRS and CDR2 is YFSETQ. The trim removed 0 bases at V and 0 bases at J, leaving 5 bases unmatched. The CDR3 consists of 19 residues. Here the CDR3 reads CASSLVGTSGGVSYNEQFF. In DNA form, the CDR3 reads TGCGCCAGCAGCTTGGTTGGGACTAGCGGGGGTGTCTCCTACAATGAGCAGTTCTTC. The variable domain in full, completed from reference TRBV5-1 and TRBJ2-1, reads KAGVTQTPRYLIKTRGQQVTLSCSPISGHRSVSWYQQTPGQGLQFLFEYFSETQRNKGNFPGRFSGRQFSNSRSEMNVSTLELGDSALYLCASSLVGTSGGVSYNEQFFGPGTRLTVL.

This clonotype was found a few times. The chain joins TRBV6-5 to TRBJ2-2; 13 nucleotides line up with TRBD2. The CDR3 totals 19 residues. Trimming removed 0 bases from V and 5 bases from J; junction bases left unmatched: 9. CDR1 MNHEY and CDR2 SVGAGI come from the germline V gene. The CDR3 DNA is TGTGCCAGCAGTTACTCGATACTAGCGGGAGGGCCTCGGACCGGGGAGCTGTTTTTT. As protein: CASSYSILAGGPRTGELFF.

The chain combines TRBV27 with TRBJ2-1, with 13 nucleotides matching TRBD2. Germline V lookup: CDR1 MNHEY, CDR2 SMNVEV (reference sequence). CDR3 length equals 18 residues. J was trimmed by 0 bases and V by 5 bases; bases with no gene match: 7. The CDR3 sequence is CASSPRTSGRSSYNEQFF. The CDR3 DNA reads TGTGCCAGCAGTCCCCGGACTAGCGGGAGAAGCTCCTACAATGAGCAGTTCTTC.

This clonotype was counted a single time. This chain uses TRBV12-3 or TRBV12-4 with TRBJ2-3, with TRBD1 matching 7 bases. After removal of 9 bases from V and 2 bases from J, the junction contained 5 bases not matched to a gene. This CDR3 is 13 amino acids long. Written as DNA, the CDR3 is TGTGCCAGTGGACAGGTAAACACAGATACGCAGTATTTT. It codes for CASGQVNTDTQYF.

V usage is TRBV5-1 and J usage is TRBJ2-3; D is unclear. In germline, CDR1 is SGHRS, CDR2 YFSETQ. CDR3 length: 14 amino acids. Trimming pared 2 bases from V and 6 bases from J, leaving 13 bases between. The CDR3 here is CASSFGATHDTQYF. In DNA, the CDR3 is TGCGCCAGCAGCTTTGGTGCTACACACGATACGCAGTATTTT.

This clonotype was picked up many times. The chain carries TRBV6-5 and TRBJ2-3; a weak D match, TRBD1 (6 bases). The CDR3 covers 14 residues. V was shortened by 0 bases and J by 6 bases, with 10 bases between the two germline ends. CDR1 is MNHEY and CDR2 is SVGAGI in the germline V gene. The CDR3: CASSYSSGVDTQYF. CDR3 DNA sequence: TGTGCCAGCAGTTACTCGTCAGGGGTGGATACGCAGTATTTT.

CDR3 bases: TGTGCCAGCAGTTACGGTGTGGCAAGCTACACAGATACGCAGTATTTT. It translates to CASSYGVASYTDTQYF. The J gene is TRBJ2-3, the V gene TRBV6-6; D not resolved. CDR1 and CDR2 from the germline V gene are MNHNY and SVGAGI (reference sequence). V was trimmed by 2 bases and J by 2 bases, leaving 14 bases between them. The CDR3 length is 16 residues.

This sequence joins TRBV28 and TRBJ1-6, with TRBD1 as a possible D gene (6 bases). This CDR3 spans 17 amino acids. Per the germline V gene, CDR1 is MDHEN and CDR2 is SYDVKM. Trimming cost V 5 bases and J 5 bases, with 19 bases left between them. CDR3 loop: CASSDRGGTNNNSPLHF. In DNA form, the CDR3 reads TGTGCCAGCAGTGACCGCGGGGGGACAAATAATAATTCACCCCTCCACTTT. Full variable domain (missing parts from reference TRBV28 and TRBJ1-6): DVKVTQSSRYLVKRTGEKVFLECVQDMDHENMFWYRQDPGLGLRLIYFSYDVKMKEKGDIPEGYSVSREKKERFSLILESASTNQTSMYLCASSDRGGTNNNSPLHFGNGTRLTVT.

This clonotype has only a few counts. The V call is TRBV4-2, the J call TRBJ2-7; TRBD1 matches 11 bases. Germline V gene lookup returns CDR1 LGHNA and CDR2 YNFKEQ. This CDR3 contains 16 residues. Trimming removed 0 bases from V and 5 bases from J; junction bases left unmatched: 6. The CDR3 nucleotides read TGTGCCAGCAGCCAAGATTTTCGGACAGGGGGCCACGAGCAGTACTTC. Its protein is CASSQDFRTGGHEQYF.

The V call is TRBV7-3, the J call TRBJ2-3; D is undetermined. The V and J ends lost 5 bases and 2 bases respectively, with 8 bases between them. The CDR3 length is 13 residues. The germline gives CDR1 SGHTA, CDR2 FQGTGA. CDR3 bases: TGTGCCAGCAGCCCCCCACCCACAGATACGCAGTATTTT. This codes for CASSPPPTDTQYF.

J is TRBJ2-1 and V is TRBV5-1; D might be TRBD1 or TRBD2, each matching 5 bases. This CDR3 spans 17 amino acids. Germline-derived CDR1 and CDR2 are SGHRS and YFSETQ. Between the trimmed V and J ends, which lost 4 bases and 7 bases, there was a span of 24 bases. The CDR3 coding sequence is TGCGCCAGCAGCCCGCTAGAGGGGTACGGGGCAACAAATGAGCAGTTCTTC. The encoded protein is CASSPLEGYGATNEQFF.

This clonotype was found a few times. The rearrangement uses TRBV20-1 and TRBJ1-2; TRBD1 might be the D (6 bases). Germline V gives CDR1 DFQATT, CDR2 SNEGSKA (reference sequence). The CDR3 is made up of 12 amino acids. The CDR3 protein is CSAYRAGYGYTF. DNA for the CDR3: TGCAGCGCTTACAGGGCCGGCTATGGCTACACCTTC.

The chain combines TRBV7-2 with TRBJ1-2; no reliable D call. Trimming stripped 2 bases from V and 8 bases from J, with 12 bases between. This CDR3 is 13 amino acids long. Germline V gene lookup returns CDR1 SGHTA and CDR2 FQGNSA. CDR3 protein: CASSLTAPRGYTF. The CDR3 DNA reads TGTGCCAGCAGCTTAACGGCCCCTAGGGGCTACACCTTC.

This clonotype has just a few counts. This rearrangement joins TRBV7-2 to TRBJ2-1; the D gene is possibly TRBD1 (7 bases). V shed 2 bases and J shed 9 bases, with 14 bases lying between them. Per the germline V gene, CDR1 is SGHTA and CDR2 is FQGNSA. The CDR3 has 14 residues. CDR3 amino acids: CASSLSGGLSEQFF. The DNA for the CDR3 is TGTGCCAGCAGCTTATCAGGGGGGCTAAGTGAGCAGTTCTTC.

The rearrangement links TRBV7-3 to TRBJ1-1; weak D call: TRBD1 (6 bases). The CDR3 length is 14 residues. Germline V gene sequence: CDR1 SGHTA, CDR2 FQGTGA. V lost 5 bases to trimming and J lost 0 bases, with 10 bases between them. The CDR3 sequence: CASSVDRLNTEAFF. In nucleotides, the CDR3 is TGTGCCAGCAGCGTAGACAGGTTGAACACTGAAGCTTTCTTT.